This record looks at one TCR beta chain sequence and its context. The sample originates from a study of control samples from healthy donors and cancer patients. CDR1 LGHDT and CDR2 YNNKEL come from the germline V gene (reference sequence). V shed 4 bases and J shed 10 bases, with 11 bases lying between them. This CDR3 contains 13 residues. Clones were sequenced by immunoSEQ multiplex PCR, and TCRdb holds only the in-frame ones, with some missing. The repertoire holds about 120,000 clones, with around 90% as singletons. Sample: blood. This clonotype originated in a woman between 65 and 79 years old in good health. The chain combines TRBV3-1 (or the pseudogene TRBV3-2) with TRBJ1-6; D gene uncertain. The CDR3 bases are TGTGCCAGCAGCCCGTCCCTAAGGTCACCCCTCCACTTT. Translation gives CASSPSLRSPLHF.